These 17 T cell receptor beta chains were all obtained from the same sample, sequenced in a study of blood T cell repertoires in COVID-19. Sequencing used immunoSEQ multiplex PCR; TCRdb keeps in-frame clones, though not all of them. Of some 90,000 clones in the sample, 89% were seen once. Sample: peripheral blood. These receptors originate from a man aged 45 to 65 with COVID-19, enrolled during active disease.

V and J are TRBV12-2 and TRBJ2-7; the D call in the table, TRBD1, was not verified against the DNA. TRBV12-2 is an annotated pseudogene. The CDR3 is 16 residues long. The CDR3 protein is CASRFAGQGVSYEQYF. The CDR3 bases are TGTGCAAGTCGCTTCGCGGGACAGGGGGTCTCCTACGAGCAGTACTTC.

CDR3 amino acids: CASSKVGDRHNLNQPQHF. The CDR3 nucleotides are TGTGCCAGTAGTAAGGTGGGGGACAGGCACAATCTCAATCAGCCCCAGCATTTT. The chain joins TRBV19 to TRBJ1-5, with TRBD1 matching over 8 bases. Germline V gene data show CDR1 as LNHDA and CDR2 as SQIVND (reference sequence). The CDR3 runs 18 residues. The ends lost 4 bases at V and 3 bases at J; junction bases unmatched: 14.

The chain links TRBV7-8 to TRBJ1-3; no definite D call. CDR3 length equals 21 residues. V dropped 1 base and J dropped 0 bases, with 25 bases sitting between them. Looked up from germline, CDR1 is SGHVS and CDR2 is FQNEAQ. As DNA, the CDR3 is TGTGCCAGCAGCTTAGAACCCCGGGTCCGCACATCAATAAACTCTGGAAACACCATATATTTT. Protein sequence: CASSLEPRVRTSINSGNTIYF.

CDR3 sequence (DNA): TGTGCCAGCAGGCCGGGGACAGGGTTATTCGGAAACACCATATATTTT. Translating gives CASRPGTGLFGNTIYF. This sequence joins TRBV2 and TRBJ1-3; 9 nucleotides align to TRBD1. V was pared by 6 bases and J by 4 bases, with 10 bases of the junction left unmatched. The length of the CDR3 is 16 residues. Germline V CDR1 and CDR2: SNHLY, FYNNEI.

The genes are TRBV6-5 and TRBJ1-5, with 10 nucleotides matching TRBD1. The V segment lost 7 bases and the J segment 6 bases; nucleotides outside the gene matches: 3. Germline CDR1 and CDR2: MNHEY and SVGAGI. The CDR3 extends over 13 amino acids. CDR3 DNA: TGTGCCAGCATGGGACAGGGGCCTCAGCCCCAGCATTTT. It codes for CASMGQGPQPQHF.

V is TRBV9 and J is TRBJ1-1, with D perhaps matching TRBD1 (5 bases). This CDR3 comprises 13 residues. CDR1 is SGDLS and CDR2 is YYNGEE in the germline V gene. V lost 2 bases, J lost 3 bases, and 8 bases lay in between. This CDR3 is CASSVDSYTEAFF. CDR3 nucleotide sequence: TGTGCCAGCAGCGTCGACAGTTACACTGAAGCTTTCTTT.

The chain joins TRBV6-5 to TRBJ2-7, with D perhaps matching TRBD2 (6 bases). From germline, CDR1 is MNHEY and CDR2 SVGAGI. Between the trimmed V and J ends, which lost 7 bases and 6 bases, there was a span of 16 bases. There are 13 residues in the CDR3. The CDR3 DNA reads TGTGCCAGCACCGGGGGTAAAGGGCTCGAGCAGTACTTC. Translation: CASTGGKGLEQYF.

This chain uses TRBV12-3 or TRBV12-4 with TRBJ1-2; TRBD1 matches 8 bases. The CDR3 contains 13 residues. After removal of 6 bases from V and 10 bases from J, the junction contained 10 bases not matched to a gene. The CDR3 loop reads CASSMTGEVNYTF. As DNA, the CDR3 is TGTGCCAGCAGCATGACAGGGGAAGTTAACTACACCTTC.

This chain links TRBV6-5 with TRBJ2-1; TRBD2 agrees at 10 bases. Germline V CDR1 and CDR2: MNHEY, SVGAGI. J was trimmed by 6 bases and V by 4 bases; bases with no gene match: 3. The CDR3 runs 14 residues. The CDR3 is CASSSSGGSNEQFF. The CDR3 coding sequence is TGTGCCAGCAGTTCTAGCGGGGGATCCAATGAGCAGTTCTTC.

J is TRBJ1-2 and V is TRBV6-5; TRBD1 matches at 8 bases. Germline loops: CDR1 MNHEY, CDR2 SVGAGI. V was pared by 5 bases and J by 4 bases, with 6 bases of the junction left unmatched. The CDR3 consists of 14 residues. In nucleotides, the CDR3 is TGTGCCAGCAGTCGCGAGACAGGGGCCTATGGCTACACCTTC. It yields the protein CASSRETGAYGYTF.

V and J are TRBV5-1 and TRBJ1-1, with 10 bases identical to TRBD1. The CDR3 has 16 residues. In germline, CDR1 is SGHRS, CDR2 YFSETQ. The junction had 10 bases not matched to a gene; V was cut back by 4 bases and J by 4 bases. DNA for the CDR3: TGCGCCAGCAGCACCGGGACAGGGGCACTGGGCACTGAAGCTTTCTTT. Protein product: CASSTGTGALGTEAFF.

The chain combines TRBV4-2 with TRBJ2-3, with 7 nucleotides matching TRBD2. Germline V lookup: CDR1 LGHNA, CDR2 YNFKEQ. The CDR3 is made up of 15 amino acids. The V gene end was trimmed by 0 bases and the J gene end by 1 base; junction bases not matched to a gene: 1. The CDR3 loop is CASSQDRGGTDTQYF. The CDR3, as DNA: TGTGCCAGCAGCCAAGATCGGGGGGGCACAGATACGCAGTATTTT.

The rearrangement links TRBV11-2 to TRBJ1-2; perhaps TRBD1 as D (5 bases). The CDR3 has 17 amino acids. Germline V gives CDR1 SGHAT, CDR2 FQNNGV. V was clipped by 1 base and J by 5 bases, with 20 bases between them. CDR3 coding DNA: TGTGCCAGCAGCTTAGGCCCAGGGTTCGAACTGGAATATGGCTACACCTTC. It yields the protein CASSLGPGFELEYGYTF.

This clone has more than one count but fewer than ten. The chain employs TRBV6-2 or TRBV6-3 and TRBJ1-2, with TRBD1 as a possible D gene (5 bases). The CDR3 has 16 residues. V lost 0 bases, J lost 1 base, and 12 bases lay in between. CDR1 MNHEY and CDR2 SVGEGT come from the germline V gene. CDR3 in DNA: TGTGCCAGCAGTTACTCGGGGGGACGGCTTAACTATGGCTACACCTTC. It yields the protein CASSYSGGRLNYGYTF.

This clone has just one count. This rearrangement joins TRBV6-5 to TRBJ2-1, with D uncertain. This CDR3 contains 13 residues. Germline CDR1 and CDR2: MNHEY and SVGAGI. The ends were cut back, 2 bases at V and 12 bases at J, with 14 bases in the middle. CDR3 protein: CASSYDTASRQFF. For the CDR3, the DNA is TGTGCCAGCAGTTACGACACAGCATCACGGCAGTTCTTC.

The chain carries TRBV6-5 and TRBJ2-3; no reliable D call. The CDR3 totals 11 residues. Germline V gene lookup returns CDR1 MNHEY and CDR2 SVGAGI. Trimming removed 5 bases from V and 5 bases from J, with 5 bases in between. The CDR3 sequence is CASSLGDTQYF. CDR3 DNA: TGTGCCAGCAGTCTCGGAGATACGCAGTATTTT.

The rearrangement links TRBV29-1 to TRBJ2-6, with D unresolved. This CDR3 is built from 13 residues. Germline V gives CDR1 SQVTM, CDR2 ANQGSEA. Trimming took off 3 bases at V and 3 bases at J, with 6 bases between the two ends. Written as DNA, the CDR3 is TGCAGCGTTGACACGGGTGGGGCCAACGTCCTGACTTTC. It translates to CSVDTGGANVLTF.